This T cell receptor (beta chain) was sequenced during a study of blood T cell repertoires in COVID-19. Study-level background: Italy, Spain and the United States were the sources of the convalescent and acute COVID-19 samples. T cells, B-cell-depleted T cells, or PBMCs supplied cDNA or gDNA.

Per the original methods: Reference gene primer amplification yielded estimated nucleated cell counts. Some clones are missing from TCRdb's copy, which holds only in-frame ones; the method was immunoSEQ multiplex PCR. V and J calls and clone size are as listed in that table; D and trimming were resolved from the DNA. The table shows 130,000 to 150,000 clones, with roughly 84% occurring only once. Participants classified as exposed had met a COVID-19 case within 2 weeks before study entry. CDR1 SGHRS and CDR2 YFSETQ come from the germline V gene. Trimming cost V 4 bases and J 2 bases; bases outside gene matches: 2. This CDR3 has 15 residues.

Sequenced input: PBMCs or T cells enriched from blood (not recorded which). The sequence was collected from a woman in her forties or fifties who had been exposed to COVID-19. The chain is built from TRBV5-1 and TRBJ2-7; 14 bases line up with TRBD2. CDR3: CASSKGLAGAYEQYF. The CDR3 nucleotides read TGCGCCAGCAGCAAGGGACTAGCGGGAGCCTACGAGCAGTACTTC.